Listed here are 21 T cell receptor beta chains from one sample, sequenced in a study of shared clonotypes between healthy human individuals. Here immunoSEQ multiplex PCR was the method, and the copy in TCRdb shows in-frame clones only, minus some. The sample carries more than 2 million clones, 85% to 95% recorded once. The sequenced sample consisted of naive CD4+ T cells sorted from blood. Subset given: CD45RA+ positively selected. All receptors derive from a man between 18 and 35 years old in good health.

Turning to this clone: Other nucleotide sequences in the sample specify the same CDR3. The chain employs TRBV18 and TRBJ2-5; no firm D call. Trimming left V 3 bases short and J 3 bases short, with 8 bases between. This CDR3 comprises 13 residues. The germline gives CDR1 KGHSH, CDR2 LQKENI. The CDR3 loop is CASSPGGKETQYF. DNA of the CDR3: TGTGCCAGCTCACCCGGCGGTAAAGAGACCCAGTACTTC.

This clone was recorded a few times. V and J are TRBV19 and TRBJ2-7, with TRBD1 matching 8 bases. This CDR3 has 14 amino acids. CDR1 is LNHDA, CDR2 SQIVND, per germline (reference sequence). V lost 5 bases, J lost 2 bases, and 5 bases stayed unmatched. The CDR3 DNA reads as TGTGCCAGTAGTCTCCAGGGGGCGGCCTACGAGCAGTACTTC. This encodes CASSLQGAAYEQYF.

V usage is TRBV29-1 and J usage is TRBJ2-7; 13 nucleotides agree with TRBD2. Per the germline V gene, CDR1 is SQVTM and CDR2 is ANQGSEA. The CDR3 runs 13 residues. J was trimmed by 7 bases and V by 8 bases; bases with no gene match: 8. The CDR3, as DNA: TGCAGCTTCCAAAGGACTAGCGGGAGTGAGCAGTACTTC. Translated: CSFQRTSGSEQYF.

This chain links TRBV20-1 with TRBJ2-5; no definite D call. The CDR3 is made up of 11 amino acids. Germline CDR1 reads DFQATT; CDR2 reads SNEGSKA (reference sequence). The CDR3 coding sequence is TGCAGCCAGCTAAAACAAGAGACCCAGTACTTC. Translating it yields CSQLKQETQYF.

The chain links TRBV28 to TRBJ2-5; D is perhaps TRBD1 (6 bases). Germline CDR1 and CDR2: MDHEN and SYDVKM. The CDR3 contains 14 residues. The V end lost 7 bases, the J end lost 2 bases, and 14 bases lay between the germline ends. In nucleotides, the CDR3 is TGTGCCAGCACGCCCGGACAGCGACAAGAGACCCAGTACTTC. This encodes CASTPGQRQETQYF.

This clone appeared a single time. The chain combines TRBV9 with TRBJ2-1; the D gene is possibly TRBD2 (6 bases). CDR1 SGDLS and CDR2 YYNGEE come from the germline V gene. The CDR3 runs 15 residues. Deletions cut 0 bases from V and 3 bases from J, with 10 bases between. The CDR3 region has the DNA TGTGCCAGCAGCGTAGCCGACGGGAGCTACAATGAGCAGTTCTTC. Translation: CASSVADGSYNEQFF.

A note on this clone: Other DNA sequences within the sample encode an identical CDR3. The rearrangement joins TRBV5-1 to TRBJ2-5; D is undetermined. Germline V gene data show CDR1 as SGHRS and CDR2 as YFSETQ. The CDR3 extends over 13 amino acids. The V end was cut by 0 bases, the J end by 3 bases, with 6 bases between. The CDR3 bases are TGCGCCAGCAGCTTGGGACCGAAAGAGACCCAGTACTTC. Amino acid sequence: CASSLGPKETQYF.

Concerning this clone itself: The sample carries other DNA sequences with the same CDR3. This chain uses TRBV14 with TRBJ1-6; D is ambiguous. The CDR3 extends over 12 amino acids. Trimming took 4 bases from V and 6 from J, leaving 4 bases between them. Germline CDR1 reads SGHDN; CDR2 reads FVKESK. CDR3 coding DNA: TGTGCCAGCAGCCGGGGTAATTCACCCCTCCACTTT. Amino acids: CASSRGNSPLHF.

The gene calls are TRBV5-4 and TRBJ2-7; 9 bases align to TRBD2. Germline lookup yields CDR1 SGHNT and CDR2 YYREEE (reference sequence). This CDR3 has 16 amino acids. V lost 1 base and J lost 6; bases outside the gene matches: 11. The CDR3 region has the DNA TGTGCCAGCAGCTTGAATGGCGGGAGGGGTGTCGTCGAGCAGTACTTC. Translating gives CASSLNGGRGVVEQYF.

The DNA for the CDR3 is TGTGCCAGCAGCTTACAGCCCGCAGGGGGTGCTGGGGCCAACGTCCTGACTTTC. It encodes CASSLQPAGGAGANVLTF. The gene calls are TRBV7-8 and TRBJ2-6; 7 nucleotides agree with TRBD1. V shed 2 bases, J shed 2 bases, and the junction held 9 bases outside the gene matches. Germline V gene sequence: CDR1 SGHVS, CDR2 FQNEAQ. The CDR3 loop spans 18 amino acids.

The V and J genes are TRBV28 and TRBJ2-4; the match to TRBD2 covers 7 bases. V lost 8 bases to trimming and J lost 0 bases; unmatched junction nucleotides: 7. CDR1 and CDR2 (germline): MDHEN, SYDVKM. The CDR3 totals 15 residues. This chain's CDR3 is CASGGAGLAKNIQYF. The DNA for the CDR3 is TGTGCCAGCGGCGGAGCGGGGCTAGCCAAAAACATTCAGTACTTC.

Worth noting for this clone: Different DNA sequences within this sample yield the same CDR3. This chain joins TRBV5-1 and TRBJ1-1; tentative D call: TRBD1 (6 bases). The CDR3 spans 13 residues. V was trimmed by 2 bases and J by 3 bases, leaving 8 bases between them. Looked up from germline, CDR1 is SGHRS and CDR2 is YFSETQ. CDR3 sequence (DNA): TGCGCCAGCAGCTTAGGGGGTGACACTGAAGCTTTCTTT. Translated, it gives CASSLGGDTEAFF. Supplemented by reference TRBV5-1 and TRBJ1-1, the full variable domain reads KAGVTQTPRYLIKTRGQQVTLSCSPISGHRSVSWYQQTPGQGLQFLFEYFSETQRNKGNFPGRFSGRQFSNSRSEMNVSTLELGDSALYLCASSLGGDTEAFFGQGTRLTVV.

Only one count was recorded for this clone. The genes are TRBV7-9 and TRBJ2-1; TRBD1 aligns across 7 bases. This CDR3 comprises 16 residues. The trim removed 4 bases at V and 4 bases at J, leaving 10 bases unmatched. Germline-derived CDR1 and CDR2 are SEHNR and FQNEAQ (reference sequence). Written as DNA, the CDR3 is TGTGCCAGCAGCTCCCAAGAGGGGGCCCTATACAATGAGCAGTTCTTC. This gives the protein CASSSQEGALYNEQFF.

Points on this clone: This specimen includes other DNA sequences encoding the same CDR3. The J gene is TRBJ2-7, the V gene TRBV6-5; D is tentatively TRBD1 or TRBD2 (6 bases each). The CDR3 covers 14 residues. Trimming pared 6 bases from V and 0 bases from J, leaving 12 bases between. CDR1 is MNHEY, CDR2 SVGAGI, per germline. This chain's CDR3 is CASSRGTPSYEQYF. DNA of the CDR3: TGTGCCAGCAGCCGCGGGACACCCTCCTACGAGCAGTACTTC.

The rearrangement joins TRBV30 to TRBJ1-2; D gene ambiguous. V was pared by 1 base and J by 8 bases, with 8 bases between. The CDR3 length is 11 residues. Germline V gives CDR1 GTSNPN, CDR2 SVGIG (reference sequence). The CDR3 loop reads CAWSESGGYTF. CDR3 DNA sequence: TGTGCCTGGAGTGAAAGTGGGGGCTACACCTTC.

V gene TRBV29-1 combines with J gene TRBJ2-7, with D perhaps TRBD2 (5 bases). The ends were cut back, 5 bases at V and 2 bases at J, with 13 bases in the middle. The germline V gene has CDR1 SQVTM and CDR2 ANQGSEA. The CDR3 runs 13 residues. The CDR3 nucleotides read TGCAGCGTTCAGTTAACGGGAACCTACGAGCAGTACTTC. This codes for CSVQLTGTYEQYF.

This clone came up once. This chain joins TRBV27 and TRBJ1-6; possibly TRBD1 for D (5 bases). The CDR3 spans 16 residues. V was cut by 1 base and J by 3 bases, with 10 bases left in between. Germline-derived CDR1 and CDR2 are MNHEY and SMNVEV (reference sequence). The CDR3 DNA is TGTGCCAGCAGTTTATATTCAGGGAGCTATAATTCACCCCTCCACTTT. It yields the protein CASSLYSGSYNSPLHF.

CDR3 protein: CASSARTGTNTGELFF. CDR3 sequence (DNA): TGCGCCAGCAGCGCACGGACAGGGACGAACACCGGGGAGCTGTTTTTT. This chain joins TRBV5-1 and TRBJ2-2, with 8 bases matching TRBD1. V gave up 4 bases and J gave up 0 bases; unmatched junction bases: 5. Looked up from germline, CDR1 is SGHRS and CDR2 is YFSETQ. This CDR3 is built from 16 residues.

The chain combines TRBV4-3 with TRBJ2-7; D is possibly TRBD1 (8 bases). Germline lookup yields CDR1 LGHNA and CDR2 YSLEER. The ends were cut back, 4 bases at V and 6 bases at J, with 28 bases in the middle. The CDR3 spans 18 residues. This CDR3 is CASSRSASAGGDRSEQYF. The CDR3 DNA follows: TGCGCCAGCAGCCGGAGCGCATCCGCTGGGGGGGACAGGAGCGAGCAGTACTTC.

The genes are TRBV6-5 and TRBJ1-3; D remains ambiguous. The germline V gene encodes CDR1 MNHEY and CDR2 SVGAGI. The CDR3 runs 13 residues. The ends were cut back, 8 bases at V and 2 bases at J, with 10 bases in the middle. The CDR3 reads CASFGYPGNTIYF. Here the CDR3 DNA reads TGTGCCAGCTTTGGCTATCCTGGAAACACCATATATTTT.

The genes are TRBV7-9 and TRBJ1-2; 7 bases map to TRBD1. The length of the CDR3 is 13 residues. The germline gives CDR1 SEHNR, CDR2 FQNEAQ (reference sequence). J gave up 4 bases and V 7 bases, and 6 bases lay outside the gene matches. As DNA, the CDR3 is TGTGCCAGCAAGAGGGACAGCGTCTATGGCTACACCTTC. Translation gives CASKRDSVYGYTF.